The sequence of this T cell receptor beta chain was determined in a study of identical twins (dated by TCRdb to 2016 to 2018). With respect to the entire study: TCR alpha and beta repertoires from monozygotic twins, unrelated adults of various ages and cord blood were deep-sequenced to test whether fetal clonotypes persist. Replicate twin experiments were performed at different times using different library preparation protocols to rule out contamination. On the study overall, not on this receptor specifically: Zero-insertion analyses could be partly confounded by invariant T cells such as MAIT and iNKT, though diverse VJ usage argued against such confounding for most clonotypes. Compared with coincidental sharing between unrelated individuals, out-of-frame TCR alpha sequences shared between twins had an excess of sequences with low generation probability. In monozygotic twins, out-of-frame TCR alpha sharing was systematically underestimated by recombination models, although the models agreed with sharing between unrelated individuals. The excess sharing between twins in beta out-of-frame sequences was weaker because fewer shared sequences reduced the signal-to-noise ratio. Because the same donors could not be followed over many years, the conclusions relied on cross-sectional statistical analysis. Abundant cord blood beta clonotypes carried fewer insertions; young adult naive repertoires showed a weaker similar trend, while memory repertoires showed none.

Only healthy Caucasian donors were included. Three pairs of female monozygotic twins, all aged roughly 18 to 30 years, were included in the twin cohort. Positive isolation kits from Invitrogen were used to isolate CD4+ and CD8+ T cell populations. Library generation was performed with 5' RACE. TCRdb shows the sequencer as Illumina HiSeq 2000. A universal primer binding site was introduced by template switching, and a unique molecular identifier was present in the final cDNA, enabling accurate counting of TCR cDNA molecules. Specific primers in the conserved constant-segment region were used to synthesize first-strand cDNA for the TCR alpha and beta chains. Each cDNA library was double barcoded, with a SMART-Mk sample barcode plus Illumina barcodes, to control for contamination. Two successive PCR steps introduced TruSeq adapter sequences along with Illumina sample barcodes. TCR alpha and beta cDNA libraries were sequenced on the Illumina HiSeq platform with custom primers. The original pipeline was this. Raw reads were processed with MiGEC to extract unique molecular identifiers, and MiXCR was used to determine CDR3 positions. For each individual, recombination models were inferred using an EM algorithm with the repgenHMM and IGoR tools. Shared clonotypes were analyzed with the tcR package in R, and sharing was normalized by the product of cloneset sizes. To study raw recombination free of thymic and clonal selection effects, out-of-frame nonproductive sequences were analyzed. TCRdb ran its own pipeline on the public reads, namely fastp trimming at Q25 and MiXCR clone calling, and kept in-frame beta chains. Every entry covers one CDR3 protein and lists the most common genes and DNA from its rows. TCRdb, not the original authors, processed these V and J calls. This sample holds some 500,000 distinct CDR3 sequences; approximately 22% were observed only once. The ten largest account for around 1% of the sample.

This clonotype was observed a few times. Its antigen remains undetermined. There are no base qualities to consult, and no much larger clone falls within one base. A further study also used this sample, focusing on T cells expressing NK-cell markers. From the second report: In sorted CD3+CD56+NKG2C+, CD3+CD56+NKG2C- and CD3+CD56-NKG2C+ T-cell subsets from eight donors, TCR beta-chain repertoires were profiled. Among the eight sequenced donors, seven were HCMV-seropositive and one was HCMV-seronegative. In several experiments an anti-gammadeltaTCR antibody was added to restrict sorting to alphabetaTCR-expressing T cells. For several donors, the dominant CD3+CD56+NKG2C+ clonotypes were among the top 10 CD8+ clonotypes and accounted for roughly 1.0-7.5% of CD8+ T cells. Those dominant clonotypes were again the most abundant among CD3+CD56-NKG2C+ cells in several donors, at roughly 25-60.1%. It remained unclear whether the expanded NKG2C-expressing T cell clones were specific for HCMV antigens. All eight donors whose samples were sequenced were randomly selected healthy volunteers, three of them men and five women. A commercial ELISA kit detecting HCMV-specific IgG in serum was used to determine HCMV serostatus. MIGEC was used to demultiplex reads and group reads by UMI, and MiTCR was used to assemble and quantify clonotypes. Only TCR cDNA sequences supported by at least two reads were kept to exclude erroneous sequences. Downstream repertoire analysis used the tcR package, and clonotypes were matched across fractions by CDR3 nucleotide sequence plus V segment. VDJmatch was used to annotate antigen specificity against VDJdb, with one amino acid substitution in CDR3 permitted.

The TCR sequence derives from a woman aged 18-35 years in good health. The sequenced sample consisted of CD4+ T cells sorted from blood.

The CDR3 region: CASSPRNLQGNEQFF. The nucleotide sequence reads as follows: TGTGCCAGCAGCCCTAGAAATCTCCAGGGGAATGAGCAGTTCTTC. The rearranged segments are TRBV7-9 and TRBJ2-1, with TRBD1 as a weak D call on 6 bases. The CDR3 runs 15 residues from the cysteine to the phenylalanine. Only the CDR3 portion is preserved as DNA: 45 bases, with reading frame beginning at the first base. V was cut back by 5 bases and J by 7 bases, leaving a gap of 18 bases between them. The CDR1 and CDR2 encoded by the germline V gene (reference sequence) are SEHNR and FQNEAQ.